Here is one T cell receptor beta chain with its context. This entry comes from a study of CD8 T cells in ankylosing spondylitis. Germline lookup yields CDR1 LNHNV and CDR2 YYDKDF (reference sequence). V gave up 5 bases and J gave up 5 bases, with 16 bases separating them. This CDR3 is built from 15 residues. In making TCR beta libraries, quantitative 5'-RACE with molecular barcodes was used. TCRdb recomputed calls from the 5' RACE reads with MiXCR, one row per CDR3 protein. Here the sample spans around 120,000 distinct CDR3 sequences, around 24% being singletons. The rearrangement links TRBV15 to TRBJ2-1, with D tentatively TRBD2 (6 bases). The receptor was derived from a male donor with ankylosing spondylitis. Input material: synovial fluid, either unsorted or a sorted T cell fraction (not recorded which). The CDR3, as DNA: TGTGCCACCAGCTCTCCTCCCACGGGGGACAATGAGCAGTTCTTC. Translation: CATSSPPTGDNEQFF.